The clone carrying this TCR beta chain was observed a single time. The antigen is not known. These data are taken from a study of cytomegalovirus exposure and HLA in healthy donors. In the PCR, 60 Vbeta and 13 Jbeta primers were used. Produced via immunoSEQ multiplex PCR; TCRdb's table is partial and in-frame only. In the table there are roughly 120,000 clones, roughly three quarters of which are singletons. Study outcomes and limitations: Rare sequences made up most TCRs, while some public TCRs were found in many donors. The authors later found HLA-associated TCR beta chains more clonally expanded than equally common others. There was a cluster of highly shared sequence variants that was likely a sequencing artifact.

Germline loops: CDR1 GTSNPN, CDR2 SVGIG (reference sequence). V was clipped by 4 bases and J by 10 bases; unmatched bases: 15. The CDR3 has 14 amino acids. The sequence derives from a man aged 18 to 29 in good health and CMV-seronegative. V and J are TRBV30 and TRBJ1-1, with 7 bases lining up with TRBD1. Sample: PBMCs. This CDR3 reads CAWTGTDGWLGAFF. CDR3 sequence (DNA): TGTGCCTGGACCGGGACAGATGGTTGGTTGGGAGCTTTCTTT.